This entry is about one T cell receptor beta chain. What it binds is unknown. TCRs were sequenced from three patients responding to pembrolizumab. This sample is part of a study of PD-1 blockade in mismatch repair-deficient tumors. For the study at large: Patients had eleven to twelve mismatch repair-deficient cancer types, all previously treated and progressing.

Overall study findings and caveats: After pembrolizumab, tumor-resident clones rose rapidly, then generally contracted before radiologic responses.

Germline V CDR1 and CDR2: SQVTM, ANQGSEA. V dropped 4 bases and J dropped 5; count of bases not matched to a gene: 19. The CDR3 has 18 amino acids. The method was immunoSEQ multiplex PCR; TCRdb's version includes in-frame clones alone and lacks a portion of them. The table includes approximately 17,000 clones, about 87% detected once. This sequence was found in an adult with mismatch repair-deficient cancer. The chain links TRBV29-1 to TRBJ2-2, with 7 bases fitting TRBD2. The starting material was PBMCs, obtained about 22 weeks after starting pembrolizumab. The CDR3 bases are TGCAGCGTTGGTCCCCGTAAGGTGGCGGGAGAGATAACCGGGGAGCTGTTTTTT. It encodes CSVGPRKVAGEITGELFF.